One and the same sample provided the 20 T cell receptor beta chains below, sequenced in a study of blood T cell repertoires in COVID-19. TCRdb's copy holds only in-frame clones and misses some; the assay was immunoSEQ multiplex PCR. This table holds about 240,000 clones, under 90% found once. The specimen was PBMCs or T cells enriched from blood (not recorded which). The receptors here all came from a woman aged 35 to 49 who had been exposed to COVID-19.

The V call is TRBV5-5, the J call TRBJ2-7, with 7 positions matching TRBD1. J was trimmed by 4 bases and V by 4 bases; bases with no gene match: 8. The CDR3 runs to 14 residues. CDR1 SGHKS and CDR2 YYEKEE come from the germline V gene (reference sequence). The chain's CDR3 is CASSRNRGRYEQYF. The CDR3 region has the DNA TGTGCCAGCAGCCGGAACAGGGGAAGGTACGAGCAGTACTTC.

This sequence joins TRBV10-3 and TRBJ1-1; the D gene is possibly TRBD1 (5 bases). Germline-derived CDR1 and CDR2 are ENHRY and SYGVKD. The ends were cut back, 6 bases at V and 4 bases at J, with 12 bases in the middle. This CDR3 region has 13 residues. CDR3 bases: TGTGCCATCAGAGGAGGGGCGGGCACTGAAGCTTTCTTT. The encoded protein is CAIRGGAGTEAFF.

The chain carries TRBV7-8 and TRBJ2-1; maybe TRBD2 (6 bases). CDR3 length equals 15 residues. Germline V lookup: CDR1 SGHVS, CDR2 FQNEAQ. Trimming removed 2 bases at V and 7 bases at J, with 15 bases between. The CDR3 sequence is CASSLRQGGNNEQFF. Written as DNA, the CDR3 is TGTGCCAGCAGCTTAAGGCAAGGAGGGAATAATGAGCAGTTCTTC.

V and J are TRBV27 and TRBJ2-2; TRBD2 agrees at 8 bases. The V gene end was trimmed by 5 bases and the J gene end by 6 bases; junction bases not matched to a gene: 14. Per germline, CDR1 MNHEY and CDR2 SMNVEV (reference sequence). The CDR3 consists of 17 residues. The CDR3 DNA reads TGTGCCAGCAGTCTACGAGCCGGGACTAGAAACTCCGGGGAGCTGTTTTTT. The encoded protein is CASSLRAGTRNSGELFF.

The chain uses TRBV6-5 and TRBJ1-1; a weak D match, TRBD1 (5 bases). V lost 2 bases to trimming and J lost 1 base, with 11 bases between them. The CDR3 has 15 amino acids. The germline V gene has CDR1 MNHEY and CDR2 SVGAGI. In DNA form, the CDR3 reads TGTGCCAGCAGTTACGGATCCACAGGGAACACTGAAGCTTTCTTT. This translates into CASSYGSTGNTEAFF.

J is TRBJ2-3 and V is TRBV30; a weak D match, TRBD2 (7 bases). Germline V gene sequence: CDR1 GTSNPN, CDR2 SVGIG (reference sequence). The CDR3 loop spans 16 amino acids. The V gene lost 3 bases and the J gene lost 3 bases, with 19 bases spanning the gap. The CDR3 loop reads CAWSLGGGLPTDTQYF. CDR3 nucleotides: TGTGCCTGGAGCCTTGGGGGGGGGCTTCCTACAGATACGCAGTATTTT.

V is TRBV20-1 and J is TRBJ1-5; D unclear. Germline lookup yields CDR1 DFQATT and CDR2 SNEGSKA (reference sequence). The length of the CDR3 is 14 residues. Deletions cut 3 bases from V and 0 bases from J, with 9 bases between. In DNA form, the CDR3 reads TGCAGTGCTAGTAACACACATAGCAATCAGCCCCAGCATTTT. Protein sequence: CSASNTHSNQPQHF.

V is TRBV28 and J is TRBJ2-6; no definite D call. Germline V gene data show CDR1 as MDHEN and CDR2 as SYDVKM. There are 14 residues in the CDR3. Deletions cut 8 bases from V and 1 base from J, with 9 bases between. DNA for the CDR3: TGTGCCAGCTGCAGGCAATCTGGGGCCAACGTCCTGACTTTC. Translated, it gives CASCRQSGANVLTF.

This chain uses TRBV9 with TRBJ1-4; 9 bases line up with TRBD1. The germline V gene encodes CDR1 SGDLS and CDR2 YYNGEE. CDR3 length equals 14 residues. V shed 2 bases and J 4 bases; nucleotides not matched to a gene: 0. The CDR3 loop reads CASSVTGGNEKLFF. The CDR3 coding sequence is TGTGCCAGCAGCGTGACAGGGGGTAATGAAAAACTGTTTTTT.

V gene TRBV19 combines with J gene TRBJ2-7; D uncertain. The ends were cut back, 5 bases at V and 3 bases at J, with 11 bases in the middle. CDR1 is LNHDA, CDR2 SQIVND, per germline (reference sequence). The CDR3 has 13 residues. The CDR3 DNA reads TGTGCCAGTAGTCCCCCCAACATCTACGAGCAGTACTTC. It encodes CASSPPNIYEQYF.

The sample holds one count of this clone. CDR3 DNA sequence: TGTGCCAGCAGTTACTCGAAGGACAGCGGCTTTCCCCTCCACTTT. It is translated as CASSYSKDSGFPLHF. This sequence joins TRBV6-5 and TRBJ1-6; the D gene is possibly TRBD1 (6 bases). Trimming left V 0 bases short and J 13 bases short, with 16 bases between. CDR1 and CDR2 (germline): MNHEY, SVGAGI. This CDR3 spans 15 amino acids.

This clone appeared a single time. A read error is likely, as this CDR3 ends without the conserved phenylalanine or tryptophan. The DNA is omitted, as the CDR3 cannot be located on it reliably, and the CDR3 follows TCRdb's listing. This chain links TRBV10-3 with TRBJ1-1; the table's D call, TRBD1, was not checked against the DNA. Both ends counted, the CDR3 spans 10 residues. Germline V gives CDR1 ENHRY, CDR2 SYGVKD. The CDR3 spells CAISSDMPPV.

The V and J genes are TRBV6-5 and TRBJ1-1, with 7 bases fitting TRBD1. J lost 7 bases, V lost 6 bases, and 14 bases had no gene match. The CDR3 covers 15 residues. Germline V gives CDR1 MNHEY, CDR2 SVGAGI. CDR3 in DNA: TGTGCCAGCAGCTTCACGGGACAGTCACGTTTTGAAGCTTTCTTT. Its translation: CASSFTGQSRFEAFF.

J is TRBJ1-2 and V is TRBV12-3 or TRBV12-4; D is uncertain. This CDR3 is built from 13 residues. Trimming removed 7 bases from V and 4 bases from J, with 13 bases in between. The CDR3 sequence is CASNSRVVYGYTF. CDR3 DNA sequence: TGTGCCAGCAACTCGCGTGTTGTCTATGGCTACACCTTC.

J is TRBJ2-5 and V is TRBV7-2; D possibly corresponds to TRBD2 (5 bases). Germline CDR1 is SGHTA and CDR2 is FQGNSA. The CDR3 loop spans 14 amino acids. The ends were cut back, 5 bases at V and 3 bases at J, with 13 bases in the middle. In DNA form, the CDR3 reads TGTGCCAGCAGCCAAAATCTGGGAGAAGAGACCCAGTACTTC. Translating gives CASSQNLGEETQYF.

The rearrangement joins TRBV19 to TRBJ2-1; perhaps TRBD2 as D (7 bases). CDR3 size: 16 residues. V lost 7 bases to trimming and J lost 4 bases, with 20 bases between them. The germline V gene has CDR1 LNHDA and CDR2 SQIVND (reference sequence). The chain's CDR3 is CASNRGGRSGYNEQFF. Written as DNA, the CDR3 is TGTGCCAGTAATAGGGGGGGGCGCTCTGGGTACAATGAGCAGTTCTTC.

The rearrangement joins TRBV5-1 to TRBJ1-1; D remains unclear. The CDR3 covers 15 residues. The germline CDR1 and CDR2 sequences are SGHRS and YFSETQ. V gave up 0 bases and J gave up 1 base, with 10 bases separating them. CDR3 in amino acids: CASSLERDRNTEAFF. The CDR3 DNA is TGCGCCAGCAGCTTGGAGCGCGACCGGAACACTGAAGCTTTCTTT.

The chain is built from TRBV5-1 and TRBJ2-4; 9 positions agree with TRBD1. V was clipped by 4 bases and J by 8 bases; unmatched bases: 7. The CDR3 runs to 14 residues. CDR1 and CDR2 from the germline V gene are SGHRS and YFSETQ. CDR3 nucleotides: TGCGCCAGCAGCGAAGGACAGGGGTTTCACATTCAGTACTTC. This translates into CASSEGQGFHIQYF.

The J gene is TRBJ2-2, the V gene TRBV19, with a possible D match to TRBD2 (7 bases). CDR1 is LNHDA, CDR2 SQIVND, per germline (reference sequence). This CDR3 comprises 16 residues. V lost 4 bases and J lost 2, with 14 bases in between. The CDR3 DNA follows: TGTGCCAGTAGTAACCCGGGCGGGGGCAACACCGGGGAGCTGTTTTTT. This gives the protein CASSNPGGGNTGELFF.

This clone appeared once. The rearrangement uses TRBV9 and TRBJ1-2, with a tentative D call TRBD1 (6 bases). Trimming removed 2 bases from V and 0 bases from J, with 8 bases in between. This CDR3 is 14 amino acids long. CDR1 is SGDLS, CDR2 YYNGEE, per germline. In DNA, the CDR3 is TGTGCCAGCAGCGTCCAGGGGTCTAACTATGGCTACACCTTC. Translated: CASSVQGSNYGYTF.